This TCR beta chain was observed in a study of response to subunit inactivated influenza vaccine. Remarks on this clonotype: Its antigen is undetermined.

General observations from the study: Authors suggested few new T cells are recruited by each seasonal influenza vaccination.

TCRdb re-called the RT-PCR reads with MiXCR, one entry per CDR3 protein. This sample has 700,000 to 800,000 distinct CDR3 sequences, with around 18% found just once. Germline V gene data show CDR1 as KGHDR and CDR2 as SFDVKD. CDR3 length: 13 residues. The V end lost 10 bases, the J end lost 6 bases, and 16 bases lay between the germline ends. This TCR was sampled from a man over 45 who received an inactivated influenza vaccine. The chain is built from TRBV24-1 and TRBJ2-3, with D tentatively TRBD2 (5 bases). This sample comprised PBMCs from blood, obtained 5 to 6 days after vaccination. The CDR3 DNA sequence: TGTGCCACTGAGACCGACGCGGGCGATACGCAGTATTTT. Translating it yields CATETDAGDTQYF.